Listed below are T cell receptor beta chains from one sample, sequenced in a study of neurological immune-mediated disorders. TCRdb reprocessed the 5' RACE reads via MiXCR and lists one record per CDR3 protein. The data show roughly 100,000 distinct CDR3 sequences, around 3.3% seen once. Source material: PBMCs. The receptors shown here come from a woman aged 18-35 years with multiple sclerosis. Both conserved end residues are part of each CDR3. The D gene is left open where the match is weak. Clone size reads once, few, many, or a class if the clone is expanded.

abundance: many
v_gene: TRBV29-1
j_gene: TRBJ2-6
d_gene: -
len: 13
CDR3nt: TGCAGCGTTGCAGGGTCTGGGGCCAACGTCCTGACTTTC
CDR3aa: CSVAGSGANVLTF

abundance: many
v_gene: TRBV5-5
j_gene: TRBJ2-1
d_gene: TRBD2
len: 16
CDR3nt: TGTGCCAGCAGCTTCCCTAGCGGGGGCTCGAACAATGAGCAGTTCTTC
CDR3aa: CASSFPSGGSNNEQFF

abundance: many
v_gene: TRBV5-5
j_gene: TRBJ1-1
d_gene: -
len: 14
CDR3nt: TGTGCCAGCAGCGGTTTGGGGGGTCGGACTGAAGCTTTCTTT
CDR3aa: CASSGLGGRTEAFF

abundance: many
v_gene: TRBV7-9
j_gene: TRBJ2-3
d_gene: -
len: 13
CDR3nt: TGTGCCAGCAGCTCATCTAAGCAGTACACGCAGTATTTT
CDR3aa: CASSSSKQYTQYF

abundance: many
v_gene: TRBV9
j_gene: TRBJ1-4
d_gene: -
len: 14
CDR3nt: TGTGCCAGCAGCGTAGGTTGGGGGTATGAAAAACTGTTTTTT
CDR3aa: CASSVGWGYEKLFF

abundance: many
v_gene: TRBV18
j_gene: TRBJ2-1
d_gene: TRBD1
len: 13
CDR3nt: TGTGCCAGCTCACTCACCGGGACAGGAGAGCAGTTCTTC
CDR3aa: CASSLTGTGEQFF

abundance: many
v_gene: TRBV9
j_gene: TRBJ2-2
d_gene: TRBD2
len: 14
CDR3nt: TGTGCCAGCAGGGTAGCGGGGTACACCGGGGAGCTGTTTTTT
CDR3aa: CASRVAGYTGELFF

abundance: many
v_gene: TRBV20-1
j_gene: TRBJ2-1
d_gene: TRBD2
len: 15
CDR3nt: TGCAGTGCTAGACTAGCGGGGGGGCGTCGGAATGAGCAGTTCTTC
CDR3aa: CSARLAGGRRNEQFF

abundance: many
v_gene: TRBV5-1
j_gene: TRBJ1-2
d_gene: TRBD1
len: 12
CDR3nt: TGCGCCAGCAGCCCGGGACAGGAAGGCTACACCTTC
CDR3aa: CASSPGQEGYTF

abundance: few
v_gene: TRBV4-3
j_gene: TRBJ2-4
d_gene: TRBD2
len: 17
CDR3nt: TGCGCCAGCAGCCAAGCCCTTCCCAGGACTAGGAAACACATTCAGTACTTC
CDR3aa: CASSQALPRTRKHIQYF

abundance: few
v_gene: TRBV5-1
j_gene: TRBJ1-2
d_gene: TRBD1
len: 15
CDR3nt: TGCGCCAGCAGCTTGGTCACAGGGGGCAACTATGGCTACACCTTC
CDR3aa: CASSLVTGGNYGYTF

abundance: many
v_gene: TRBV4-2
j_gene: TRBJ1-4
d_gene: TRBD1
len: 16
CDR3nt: TGTGCCAGCAGCCAAGATACCGGGACAGGAGTCGAAAAACTGTTTTTT
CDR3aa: CASSQDTGTGVEKLFF

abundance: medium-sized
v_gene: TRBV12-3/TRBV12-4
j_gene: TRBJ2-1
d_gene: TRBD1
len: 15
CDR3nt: TGTGCCAGCAGTCCTCAGACAGGGGTCCACAATGAGCAGTTCTTC
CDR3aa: CASSPQTGVHNEQFF

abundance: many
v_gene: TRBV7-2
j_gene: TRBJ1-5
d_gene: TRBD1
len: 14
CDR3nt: TGTGCCAGCAGCCTTCCAGGGGGCTTTCAGCCCCAGCATTTT
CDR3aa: CASSLPGGFQPQHF

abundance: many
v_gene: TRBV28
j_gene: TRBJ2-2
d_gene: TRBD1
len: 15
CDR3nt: TGTGCCAGCAGTTCAACAGGGGGCGACGCCGGGGAGCTGTTTTTT
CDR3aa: CASSSTGGDAGELFF

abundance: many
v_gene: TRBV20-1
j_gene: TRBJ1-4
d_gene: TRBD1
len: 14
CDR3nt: TGCAGTGCTACACGACAGGGTAACGCGGAAAAACTGTTTTTT
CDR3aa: CSATRQGNAEKLFF

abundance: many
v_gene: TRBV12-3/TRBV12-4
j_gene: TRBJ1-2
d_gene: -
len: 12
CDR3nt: TGTGCCAGCAGTTTAGGACAATATGGCTACACCTTC
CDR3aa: CASSLGQYGYTF

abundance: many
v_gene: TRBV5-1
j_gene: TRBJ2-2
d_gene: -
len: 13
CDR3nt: TGCGCCAGCAGGTCACAGTTCACCGGGGAGCTGTTTTTT
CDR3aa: CASRSQFTGELFF

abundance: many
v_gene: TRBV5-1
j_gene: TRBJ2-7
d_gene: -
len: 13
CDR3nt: TGCGCCAGCAGCTTCGAGGGGGCCTACGAGCAGTACTTC
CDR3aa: CASSFEGAYEQYF

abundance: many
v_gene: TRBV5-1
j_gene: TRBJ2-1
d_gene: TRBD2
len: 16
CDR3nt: TGCGCCAGCAGCTCCCGGGGCGGGAGGGCCGGCGATGAGCAGTTCTTC
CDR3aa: CASSSRGGRAGDEQFF

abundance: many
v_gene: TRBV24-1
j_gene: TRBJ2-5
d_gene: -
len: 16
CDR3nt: TGTGCCACCAGTGAGGGACGTGGGACCAAACAAGAGACCCAGTACTTC
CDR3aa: CATSEGRGTKQETQYF

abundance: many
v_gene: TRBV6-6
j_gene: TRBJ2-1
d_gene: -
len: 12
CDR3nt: TGTGCCAGCAGCCTAGGGGGGCCTGAGCAGTTCTTC
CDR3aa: CASSLGGPEQFF

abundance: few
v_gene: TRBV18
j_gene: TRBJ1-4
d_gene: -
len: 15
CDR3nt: TGTGCCAGCTCGCCTCAGGACAGAGTAAATGAAAAACTGTTTTTT
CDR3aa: CASSPQDRVNEKLFF

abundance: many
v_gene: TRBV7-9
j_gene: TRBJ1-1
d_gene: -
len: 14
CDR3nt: TGTGCCAGCAGCCCTCGGGGGCCAGGAACTGAAGCTTTCTTT
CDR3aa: CASSPRGPGTEAFF

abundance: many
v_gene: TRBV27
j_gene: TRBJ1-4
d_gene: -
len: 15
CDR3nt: TGTGCCAGCAGTCCCTCCGGGACCTACAATGAAAAACTGTTTTTT
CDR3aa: CASSPSGTYNEKLFF

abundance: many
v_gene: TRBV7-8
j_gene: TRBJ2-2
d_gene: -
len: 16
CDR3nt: TGTGCCAGCAGCTTAGAATGGCAGATCAACACCGGGGAGCTGTTTTTT
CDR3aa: CASSLEWQINTGELFF

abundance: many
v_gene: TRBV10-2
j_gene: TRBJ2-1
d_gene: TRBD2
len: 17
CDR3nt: TGCGCCAGCAGTCCTAGCGGGGGGCCCTCCTCCTACAATGAGCAGTTCTTC
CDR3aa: CASSPSGGPSSYNEQFF

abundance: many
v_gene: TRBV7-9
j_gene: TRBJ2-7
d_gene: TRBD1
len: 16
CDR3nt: TGTGCCAGCAGCTCCTTGAAGGGACAGGGACCTTACGAGCAGTACTTC
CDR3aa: CASSSLKGQGPYEQYF

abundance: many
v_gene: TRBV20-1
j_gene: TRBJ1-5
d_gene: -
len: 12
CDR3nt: TGCAGTGCTGGCGGGACCCCGGGGCCCCAGCATTTT
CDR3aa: CSAGGTPGPQHF

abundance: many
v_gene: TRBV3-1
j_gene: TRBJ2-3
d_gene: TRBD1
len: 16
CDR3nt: TGTGCCAGCAGCCACCGGGACAGGGATTGGACAGATACGCAGTATTTT
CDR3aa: CASSHRDRDWTDTQYF

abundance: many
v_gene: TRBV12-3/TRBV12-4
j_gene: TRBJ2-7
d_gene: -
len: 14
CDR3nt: TGTGCCAGCAGTGCTCGGGGGAGCTCCTACGAGCAGTACTTC
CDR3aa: CASSARGSSYEQYF

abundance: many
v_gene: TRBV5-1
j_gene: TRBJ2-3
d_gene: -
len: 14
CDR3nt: TGCGCCAGCAGCTCACAGGGAGGGACAGATACGCAGTATTTT
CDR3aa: CASSSQGGTDTQYF